The source of this T cell receptor beta chain is a study of blood T cells in healthy people across ages. The CDR3 loop spans 16 amino acids. The V end lost 5 bases, the J end lost 2 bases, and 18 bases lay between the germline ends. CDR1 and CDR2 from the germline V gene are SEHNR and FQNEAQ (reference sequence). Combining a sample-barcoded 5' primer with a J-beta primer mix, a second PCR ran for about 6 to 12 cycles. TCRdb ran MiXCR on the 5' RACE reads and lists one entry per CDR3 protein. The table records about 780,000 distinct CDR3 sequences, 20% to 30% of them present only once. This sample was shared with a second study, whose subject was T cells of mothers and their children.

The origin of this receptor is a boy aged 10-17 years in good health. Input material: blood. The chain recombines TRBV7-9 with TRBJ1-1; no definite D call. The CDR3 protein is CASSPSGRGSNTEAFF. The CDR3 nucleotides are TGTGCCAGCAGCCCTAGTGGCAGAGGATCCAACACTGAAGCTTTCTTT.